Listed here are 11 T cell receptor beta chains from one sample, sequenced in a study of beta chain features in type 1 diabetes. Findings of the study overall: TCRB CDR3s were moderately but significantly shorter in Type 1 diabetes patients in all four CD4+ subsets.

The sequenced template was cDNA made from the entire isolated RNA. The repertoire was sequenced with immunoSEQ multiplex PCR; TCRdb's copy has only in-frame clones and lacks some. The sample holds about 150,000 clones, approximately 7.8% seen once. What these receptors recognize is not known. What was sequenced was central memory CD4+ T cells from blood. The receptors here all came from a woman aged 40 to 55 with type 1 diabetes.

This clone was detected only a few times. This chain connects TRBV11-2 to TRBJ2-5; TRBD2 agrees at 9 bases. V dropped 5 bases and J dropped 5; count of bases not matched to a gene: 6. The CDR3 spans 14 residues. Germline-derived CDR1 and CDR2 are SGHAT and FQNNGV. CDR3 in DNA: TGTGCCAGCAGCCAAAGGGCGGGAGGGGAGACCCAGTACTTC. Translation gives CASSQRAGGETQYF.

V gene TRBV30 combines with J gene TRBJ2-5, with D possibly TRBD1 on 5 matching bases. Deletions cut 4 bases from V and 9 bases from J, with 18 bases between. CDR1 is GTSNPN, CDR2 SVGIG, per germline (reference sequence). This CDR3 has 13 residues. CDR3 sequence reads: CAWTAGPGLAQYF. In DNA form, the CDR3 reads TGTGCCTGGACAGCCGGCCCAGGGTTGGCCCAGTACTTC. Together with reference TRBV30 and TRBJ2-5, the CDR3 gives the full variable domain: SQTIHQWPATLVQPVGSPLSLECTVEGTSNPNLYWYRQAAGRGLQLLFYSVGIGQISSEVPQNLSASRPQDRQFILSSKKLLLSDSGFYLCAWTAGPGLAQYFGPGTRLLVL.

This chain connects TRBV28 to TRBJ1-1; 7 bases are shared with TRBD1. The CDR3 consists of 14 residues. J gave up 5 bases and V 4 bases, and 7 bases lay outside the gene matches. The germline V gene encodes CDR1 MDHEN and CDR2 SYDVKM. CDR3 region: CASSSLGTVTEAFF. The CDR3 bases are TGTGCCAGCAGTTCCCTGGGGACAGTGACTGAAGCTTTCTTT.

This clone was seen a few times. The J gene is TRBJ2-1, the V gene TRBV5-6; TRBD2 matches at 7 bases. CDR1 is SGHDT and CDR2 is YYEEEE in the germline V gene. The CDR3 contains 16 residues. V was pared by 4 bases and J by 1 base, with 8 bases of the junction left unmatched. In nucleotides, the CDR3 is TGTGCCAGCAGCCCCGCCCGGGGGGAGTCCTACAATGAGCAGTTCTTC. This sequence encodes CASSPARGESYNEQFF.

This clone was seen only a few times. This chain uses TRBV2 with TRBJ2-2; D is perhaps TRBD1 (5 bases). The V end lost 6 bases, the J end lost 1 base, and 9 bases lay between the germline ends. Germline CDR1 SNHLY, CDR2 FYNNEI. The CDR3 has 14 residues. The CDR3 loop is CASRWTQNTGELFF. The CDR3 DNA is TGTGCCAGCAGATGGACACAGAACACCGGGGAGCTGTTTTTT.

This clone has more than one count but fewer than ten. The CDR3 region is CASSQNPTGISTEAFF. The CDR3 nucleotides are TGTGCCAGCAGCCAAAACCCGACAGGGATCTCCACTGAAGCTTTCTTT. This rearrangement joins TRBV14 to TRBJ1-1; 7 nucleotides line up with TRBD1. With V trimmed by 2 bases and J by 4 bases, 10 bases remained unmatched. CDR3 length: 16 residues. The germline CDR1 and CDR2 sequences are SGHDN and FVKESK.

This clone was seen repeatedly, ten times or more. This chain links TRBV18 with TRBJ2-5, with a possible D match to TRBD2 (5 bases). Trimming removed 0 bases at V and 3 bases at J, with 8 bases between. The CDR3 has 14 residues. CDR1 and CDR2 from the germline V gene are KGHSH and LQKENI. For the CDR3, the DNA is TGTGCCAGCTCACCACCACACGGGGAAGAGACCCAGTACTTC. Encoded protein: CASSPPHGEETQYF. Complete variable domain (other parts from reference TRBV18 and TRBJ2-5): NAGVMQNPRHLVRRRGQEARLRCSPMKGHSHVYWYRQLPEEGLKFMVYLQKENIIDESGMPKERFSAEFPKEGPSILRIQQVVRGDSAAYFCASSPPHGEETQYFGPGTRLLVL.

This clone was detected a few times. CDR3 nucleotides: TGCAGCATAGGGACACCGGGCACTGAAGCTTTCTTT. Translating gives CSIGTPGTEAFF. The chain links TRBV29-1 to TRBJ1-1, with D possibly being TRBD1 (6 bases). This CDR3 contains 12 residues. Trimming removed 8 bases from V and 4 bases from J, with 14 bases in between. Germline-derived CDR1 and CDR2 are SQVTM and ANQGSEA.

This clone has more than one count but fewer than ten. This chain joins TRBV9 and TRBJ2-1; 13 bases are a match to TRBD2. The CDR3 extends over 18 amino acids. Germline V gene data show CDR1 as SGDLS and CDR2 as YYNGEE. V lost 4 bases and J lost 3; bases outside the gene matches: 10. The CDR3 coding sequence is TGTGCCAGCAGCAAGACTCCGGGACTAGCGGGGTTCTACAATGAGCAGTTCTTC. Translation gives CASSKTPGLAGFYNEQFF.

The chain combines TRBV6-6 with TRBJ1-1; TRBD1 aligns across 9 bases. This CDR3 has 13 residues. Trimming removed 4 bases from V and 11 bases from J; junction bases left unmatched: 8. The germline V gene encodes CDR1 MNHNY and CDR2 SVGAGI (reference sequence). CDR3 region: CASSFTPGQGAFF. For the CDR3, the DNA is TGTGCCAGCAGTTTCACCCCAGGACAGGGGGCTTTCTTT.

This clone was seen a few times. The chain has TRBV25-1 and TRBJ1-5, with D unresolved. The CDR3 extends over 10 amino acids. The V end lost 7 bases, the J end lost 9 bases, and 7 bases lay between the germline ends. Germline lookup yields CDR1 MGHDK and CDR2 SYGVNS. The CDR3 region is CASKERPQHF. As DNA, the CDR3 is TGTGCCAGCAAGGAGCGGCCCCAGCATTTT.